Sequencing of this T cell receptor beta chain was carried out in a study of T cells after yellow fever vaccination. Broader study findings: FACS-sorted repertoires could harbor abundant contaminating bulk-population clonotypes. Overall, a small share of clonotypes was seen in both CD4 and CD8 compartments. Post-booster repertoires again held most primary-vaccination clones (about 96% CD4, 80% to 90% CD8).

This clonotype appeared a few times. Its cognate antigen is unknown. Universal primer sites and UMIs were introduced during 5'RACE template-switching synthesis of TCR cDNA. TCRdb reanalysed the 5' RACE reads using MiXCR and keeps one entry per CDR3 protein. The sample records 400,000 to 650,000 distinct CDR3 sequences, 21% being singletons. Specimen: PBMCs, collected around 3 weeks after the first yellow fever vaccination. This receptor was identified in a young man who received the YFV17D yellow fever vaccine.

The CDR3 protein is CASISPNTGELFF. The CDR3 coding sequence is TGTGCCAGCATATCCCCTAACACCGGGGAGCTGTTTTTT. The chain carries TRBV27 and TRBJ2-2; unclear D gene. This CDR3 spans 13 amino acids. Germline V gene sequence: CDR1 MNHEY, CDR2 SMNVEV (reference sequence). V was cut by 7 bases and J by 2 bases, with 8 bases left in between.